This TCR beta chain was captured in a study of spatial heterogeneity in lung cancer. The germline V gene encodes CDR1 DFQATT and CDR2 SNEGSKA (reference sequence). The CDR3 has 14 amino acids. V lost 5 bases and J lost 5; bases outside the gene matches: 4. The time point denotes: sample taken at primary tumor resection. The sequenced material consisted of unsorted whole RNA from tumor, nontumor lung or frozen PBMC. TCRdb re-derived calls from the 5' RACE reads in MiXCR, one entry per CDR3 protein. In the table there are about 48,000 distinct CDR3 sequences, around 5.2% of which are singletons. This clonotype originated in a male donor with early-stage non-small cell lung cancer. The input for sequencing was PBMCs, taken at surgery. The V gene is TRBV20-1, the J gene TRBJ2-3; 13 positions match TRBD2. CDR3 protein: CSAGLAGVVDTQYF. DNA of the CDR3: TGCAGTGCTGGACTAGCGGGAGTAGTAGATACGCAGTATTTT.